The 27 T cell receptor beta chains in this list originate from one sample, sequenced in a study of shared clonotypes between healthy human individuals. Profiled with immunoSEQ multiplex PCR; TCRdb holds only in-frame clones, not every one. The table has roughly 500,000 clones, 81% seen once; the top ten hold 12%. Material for sequencing was PBMCs. The receptors come from a woman in her thirties or forties in good health. Some clones in this sample may be carry-over from other donors' samples.

The V gene is TRBV27, the J gene TRBJ2-1; D is uncertain. The V end was cut by 5 bases, the J end by 0 bases, with 11 bases between. In germline, CDR1 is MNHEY, CDR2 SMNVEV (reference sequence). The CDR3 totals 15 residues. CDR3 in DNA: TGTGCCAGCAGTCCCCGATCTGGCTCCTACAATGAGCAGTTCTTC. Residues: CASSPRSGSYNEQFF.

For this clone: A single base separates this from a much larger clone, so it may be a read error. The chain recombines TRBV6-4 with TRBJ2-2, with 11 bases identical to TRBD2. The germline V gene has CDR1 MRHNA and CDR2 SNTAGT. This CDR3 is built from 15 residues. CDR3 DNA: TGTGCCAGCAGTGTAACTAGCGGGAGCACCGGGGAGCTGCTTTTT. Translation gives CASSVTSGSTGELLF.

About this clone: A far larger clone is only one base removed, so a read error is likely. Other DNA sequences in this specimen translate into the identical CDR3. The chain employs TRBV6-4 and TRBJ2-1; 10 bases map to TRBD2. This CDR3 is built from 15 residues. The V segment lost 10 bases and the J segment 5 bases; nucleotides outside the gene matches: 11. Per germline, CDR1 MRHNA and CDR2 SNTAGT. The CDR3 nucleotides read TGTGCCACATCATCCGGGACTAGCGACCACAATGAGCAGTTCTTC. As protein: CATSSGTSDHNEQFF.

Only a few counts were recorded for this clone. One base away lies a much larger clone, so this may be a sequencing read error. J is TRBJ2-7 and V is TRBV28; 10 bases line up with TRBD1. The CDR3 length is 14 residues. V was clipped by 5 bases and J by 9 bases; unmatched bases: 10. Germline loops: CDR1 MDHEN, CDR2 SYDVKM. This chain's CDR3 is CASSIRQGARGQYF. The CDR3, as DNA: TGTGCCAGCAGTATACGACAGGGGGCCCGCGGGCAGTACTTC.

The V gene is TRBV30, the J gene TRBJ2-3; 12 bases are a match to TRBD2. This CDR3 is built from 16 residues. The V and J ends lost 3 bases and 3 bases, in that order; junction bases with no gene match: 7. CDR1 and CDR2 (germline): GTSNPN, SVGIG (reference sequence). The CDR3 DNA reads as TGTGCCTGGAGGCTAGCGGGAGGGCCAGGGACAGATACGCAGTATTTT. Translated: CAWRLAGGPGTDTQYF.

The DNA of the CDR3 is TGTGCCAGCAGCTTACGGCTGGATGAAGCTTTCTTT. It translates to CASSLRLDEAFF. V gene TRBV11-2 combines with J gene TRBJ1-1; D call uncertain. The CDR3 extends over 12 amino acids. Germline-derived CDR1 and CDR2 are SGHAT and FQNNGV. Trimming took 2 bases from V and 7 from J, leaving 8 bases between them. Variable domain in full (rest from reference TRBV11-2 and TRBJ1-1): EAGVAQSPRYKIIEKRQSVAFWCNPISGHATLYWYQQILGQGPKLLIQFQNNGVVDDSQLPKDRFSAERLKGVDSTLKIQPAKLEDSAVYLCASSLRLDEAFFGQGTRLTVV.

The rearrangement joins TRBV7-9 to TRBJ1-1; TRBD1 matches 11 bases. In germline, CDR1 is SEHNR, CDR2 FQNEAQ (reference sequence). J gave up 5 bases and V 1 base, and 3 bases lay outside the gene matches. The length of the CDR3 is 15 residues. CDR3 residues: CASSLEGTGGTEAFF. DNA of the CDR3: TGTGCCAGCAGCTTAGAGGGGACAGGGGGAACTGAAGCTTTCTTT.

The rearrangement links TRBV4-1 to TRBJ2-1; D tentatively fits TRBD1 or TRBD2 (5 bases each). The V gene's germline CDR1 is MGHRA and CDR2 YSYEKL. This CDR3 spans 15 amino acids. V was pared by 0 bases and J by 6 bases, with 12 bases between. CDR3 bases: TGCGCCAGCAGCCAAGACACGGGGCGGGTCAATGAGCAGTTCTTC. Encoded protein: CASSQDTGRVNEQFF.

This rearrangement joins TRBV9 to TRBJ2-7; D possibly corresponds to TRBD2 (6 bases). The V end lost 0 bases, the J end lost 1 base, and 14 bases lay between the germline ends. CDR3 size: 16 residues. Germline V gene lookup returns CDR1 SGDLS and CDR2 YYNGEE. CDR3 residues: CASSVGVAEDSYEQYF. The CDR3 nucleotides are TGTGCCAGCAGCGTAGGGGTAGCGGAAGATTCCTACGAGCAGTACTTC.

The chain carries TRBV6-4 and TRBJ1-5; no reliable D call. There are 13 residues in the CDR3. CDR1 and CDR2 (germline): MRHNA, SNTAGT. Trimming shortened V by 0 bases and J by 6 bases, and 6 bases separated the two germline ends. The chain's CDR3 is CASSDSNCQPQHF. The CDR3 region has the DNA TGTGCCAGCAGTGACTCGAATTGTCAGCCCCAGCATTTT.

Details on this clone: This likely stems from a read error, as it lies one base from a far larger clone. This chain uses TRBV6-6 with TRBJ1-6; D is unclear. CDR1 is MNHNY, CDR2 SVGAGI, per germline (reference sequence). The CDR3 loop spans 14 amino acids. The CDR3 region has the DNA TGTGCCGGCAGTTACGAGGCAGGCGGTTCACCCCTCCACTTT. Protein product: CAGSYEAGGSPLHF.

Of note for this clone: A read error likely explains this, since a far larger clone differs by one base. As DNA, the CDR3 is TGTGCCAGCAGCTTTTCCGGGATTAACACTGAAGCTTTCTTT. It specifies CASSFSGINTEAFF. The chain couples TRBV11-3 to TRBJ1-1; D is ambiguous. Trimming stripped 3 bases from V and 2 bases from J, with 10 bases between. The CDR3 sequence is 14 residues long. The V gene's germline CDR1 is SGHNT and CDR2 YENEEA. The complete variable domain, with remaining parts taken from reference TRBV11-3 and TRBJ1-1, reads EAGVVQSPRYKIIEKKQPVAFWCNPISGHNTLYWYLQNLGQGPELLIRYENEEAVDDSQLPKDRFSAERLKGVDSTLKIQPAELGDSAVYLCASSFSGINTEAFFGQGTRLTVV.

A note on this clone: One base separates it from a far larger clone, so it is likely a read error. The conserved closing phenylalanine or tryptophan is absent in this CDR3, likely reflecting a read error. V gene TRBV6-5 combines with J gene TRBJ1-1; weak D call: TRBD1 (5 bases). Germline V gene sequence: CDR1 MNHEY, CDR2 SVGAGI. The CDR3 length is 15 residues. The V end was cut by 0 bases, the J end by 10 bases, with 18 bases between. Here the CDR3 reads CASSYSRTLQTGAFL. The DNA of the CDR3 is TGTGCCAGCAGTTACTCGCGGACATTACAAACGGGAGCTTTCCTT.

V usage is TRBV25-1 and J usage is TRBJ1-4; D might be TRBD1 (6 bases). Germline CDR1 MGHDK, CDR2 SYGVNS. Trimming removed 3 bases at V and 2 bases at J, with 16 bases between. The CDR3 totals 17 residues. The CDR3 nucleotides are TGTGCCAGCAGTGATCCTAGGCGGGGGGCCACTAATGAAAAACTGTTTTTT. Its translation is CASSDPRRGATNEKLFF. The variable domain in full, with the rest retrieved from reference TRBV25-1 and TRBJ1-4, is EADIYQTPRYLVIGTGKKITLECSQTMGHDKMYWYQQDPGMELHLIHYSYGVNSTEKGDLSSESTVSRIRTEHFPLTLESARPSHTSQYLCASSDPRRGATNEKLFFGSGTQLSVL.

This clone has at least ten counts. CDR3 residues: CAWTPRGGDNEQFF. The CDR3 DNA reads TGTGCCTGGACCCCCCGCGGGGGAGACAATGAGCAGTTCTTC. The genes are TRBV30 and TRBJ2-1, with TRBD2 matching 7 bases. There are 14 residues in the CDR3. Germline CDR1 is GTSNPN and CDR2 is SVGIG (reference sequence). V gave up 4 bases and J gave up 5 bases; unmatched junction bases: 8.

V usage is TRBV5-1 and J usage is TRBJ2-3; 8 bases are a match to TRBD2. The CDR3 runs to 16 residues. Germline V gene sequence: CDR1 SGHRS, CDR2 YFSETQ. V dropped 0 bases and J dropped 1; count of bases not matched to a gene: 4. The CDR3 region has the DNA TGCGCCAGCAGCTTGGAAGGACTAGCTCGCACAGATACGCAGTATTTT. This codes for CASSLEGLARTDTQYF. The variable domain in full, completed from reference TRBV5-1 and TRBJ2-3, reads KAGVTQTPRYLIKTRGQQVTLSCSPISGHRSVSWYQQTPGQGLQFLFEYFSETQRNKGNFPGRFSGRQFSNSRSEMNVSTLELGDSALYLCASSLEGLARTDTQYFGPGTRLTVL.

The chain is built from TRBV28 and TRBJ2-2, with D hard to call. CDR1 MDHEN and CDR2 SYDVKM come from the germline V gene. Deletions cut 6 bases from V and 7 bases from J, with 9 bases between. This CDR3 region has 12 residues. CDR3 DNA sequence: TGTGCCAGCAGAGTAGAGGTCGGGGAGCTGTTTTTT. It specifies CASRVEVGELFF.

The J gene is TRBJ1-1, the V gene TRBV4-1; unclear D gene. CDR1 is MGHRA, CDR2 YSYEKL, per germline. V was shortened by 0 bases and J by 0 bases, with 14 bases between the two germline ends. CDR3 size: 17 residues. DNA for the CDR3: TGCGCCAGCAGCCAAGAGCAACAAGGACTCATGAACACTGAAGCTTTCTTT. Translation: CASSQEQQGLMNTEAFF.

Concerning this clone: Different DNA sequences within this sample yield the same CDR3. The rearrangement joins TRBV5-4 to TRBJ2-1; 8 positions match TRBD1. This CDR3 contains 15 residues. The germline V gene has CDR1 SGHNT and CDR2 YYREEE (reference sequence). After removal of 0 bases from V and 1 base from J, the junction contained 0 bases not matched to a gene. The CDR3 sequence: CASSLDRGSYNEQFF. CDR3 in DNA: TGTGCCAGCAGCTTGGACAGGGGGTCCTACAATGAGCAGTTCTTC.

Concerning this clone itself: Given a far larger clone just one base away, this is likely a sequencing read error. The V gene is TRBV7-9, the J gene TRBJ2-1; D unresolved. Germline CDR1 is SEHNR and CDR2 is FQNEAQ (reference sequence). This CDR3 region has 11 residues. Trimming removed 0 bases from V and 7 bases from J, with 1 base in between. CDR3 loop: CASSLANEQFF. CDR3 coding DNA: TGTGCCAGCAGCTTAGCGAATGAGCAGTTCTTC.

The rearrangement uses TRBV2 and TRBJ2-5; 7 positions match TRBD2. The V gene's germline CDR1 is SNHLY and CDR2 FYNNEI. The length of the CDR3 is 12 residues. Trimming took 7 bases from V and 5 from J; bases not matched to a gene: 4. This chain's CDR3 is CASTGGTETQYF. Written as DNA, the CDR3 is TGTGCCAGCACCGGGGGGACGGAGACCCAGTACTTC.

With respect to this clone: This likely traces to a read error, being one base from a far larger clone. The chain carries TRBV28 and TRBJ2-1, with D hard to call. The CDR3 is 9 residues long. The germline CDR1 and CDR2 sequences are MDHEN and SYDVKM. This CDR3 reads CATGNERFF. The CDR3 DNA is TGTGCCACCGGTAATGAGCGGTTCTTC.

This rearrangement joins TRBV28 to TRBJ1-5; D remains ambiguous. Trimming took 6 bases from V and 0 from J, leaving 9 bases between them. Germline CDR1 reads MDHEN; CDR2 reads SYDVKM. This CDR3 has 14 amino acids. The chain's CDR3 is CASRGSNSNQPQHF. The CDR3 DNA sequence: TGTGCCAGCAGGGGATCCAATAGCAATCAGCCCCAGCATTTT.

This clone was recorded many times. The rearrangement joins TRBV10-3 to TRBJ2-7; a weak D match, TRBD2 (6 bases). V was shortened by 10 bases and J by 3 bases, with 16 bases between the two germline ends. This CDR3 contains 13 residues. The germline gives CDR1 ENHRY, CDR2 SYGVKD. The CDR3 bases are TGTGCCAGCAGCCTTGTGGGGGGCTACGAGCAGTACTTC. Translating gives CASSLVGGYEQYF.

The chain carries TRBV10-1 and TRBJ2-2, with D possibly being TRBD1 (5 bases). CDR1 WNHNN and CDR2 SYGVQD come from the germline V gene (reference sequence). The CDR3 consists of 14 residues. V dropped 4 bases and J dropped 0 bases, with 6 bases sitting between them. DNA of the CDR3: TGCGCCAGCAGTGGACAGACGAACACCGGGGAGCTGTTTTTT. Translation gives CASSGQTNTGELFF.

This chain joins TRBV11-2 and TRBJ1-1; D not resolved. The CDR3 is 10 amino acids. Trimming took off 5 bases at V and 14 bases at J, with 12 bases between the two ends. Germline lookup yields CDR1 SGHAT and CDR2 FQNNGV. The CDR3 bases are TGTGCCAGCAGCGGGCGTACACCCTTCTTT. It specifies CASSGRTPFF. The entire variable domain, with the rest obtained from reference TRBV11-2 and TRBJ1-1, is as follows: EAGVAQSPRYKIIEKRQSVAFWCNPISGHATLYWYQQILGQGPKLLIQFQNNGVVDDSQLPKDRFSAERLKGVDSTLKIQPAKLEDSAVYLCASSGRTPFFGQGTRLTVV.

The J gene is TRBJ1-5, the V gene TRBV19; 10 nucleotides match TRBD1. This CDR3 is 15 amino acids long. Germline assignment: CDR1 LNHDA and CDR2 SQIVND (reference sequence). Trimming at V came to 1 base and at J to 7 bases, leaving 4 bases not matched to a gene. The CDR3 reads CASSIVGTGDQPQHF. The CDR3 region has the DNA TGTGCCAGTAGTATAGTCGGGACAGGGGACCAGCCCCAGCATTTT. Using reference TRBV19 and TRBJ1-5 for the parts outside the CDR3, the full variable domain is DGGITQSPKYLFRKEGQNVTLSCEQNLNHDAMYWYRQDPGQGLRLIYYSQIVNDFQKGDIAEGYSVSREKKESFPLTVTSAQKNPTAFYLCASSIVGTGDQPQHFGDGTRLSIL.